This T cell receptor beta chain stems from a study of blood T cell repertoires in COVID-19. The repertoire was sequenced with immunoSEQ multiplex PCR; TCRdb's copy has only in-frame clones and lacks some. The sample lists approximately 500,000 clones; approximately 85% were seen once. The V end lost 10 bases, the J end lost 1 base, and 4 bases lay between the germline ends. This CDR3 contains 11 residues. Looked up from germline, CDR1 is MDHEN and CDR2 is SYDVKM. The sequenced material came from peripheral blood. The receptor was derived from a human donor in a cohort sampled during active COVID-19. The gene calls are TRBV28 and TRBJ2-2; the D is unclear. CDR3 sequence: CAIGNTGELFF. For the CDR3, the DNA is TGTGCCATCGGGAACACCGGGGAGCTGTTTTTT.